These 16 T cell receptor beta chains share one sample of origin, sequenced in a study of response to subunit inactivated influenza vaccine. TCRdb re-called the RT-PCR reads with MiXCR, one entry per CDR3 protein. This table holds 650,000 to 800,000 distinct CDR3 sequences, approximately 15% found once. The sequencing used PBMCs from blood, collected approximately 15 days before vaccination. Every receptor here comes from a man in his fifties or sixties who received an inactivated influenza vaccine.

This clonotype was observed at least ten times. This chain links TRBV29-1 with TRBJ2-3; unclear D gene. The CDR3 runs 13 residues. Germline-derived CDR1 and CDR2 are SQVTM and ANQGSEA. Trimming left V 3 bases short and J 5 bases short, with 12 bases between. This CDR3 is CSVEKGPIDTQYF. The CDR3 DNA reads TGCAGCGTTGAGAAGGGCCCTATAGATACGCAGTATTTT.

This clonotype was counted a few times. The genes are TRBV6-2 or TRBV6-3 and TRBJ2-2, with 7 bases matching TRBD1. Germline trimming cut 2 bases from V and 0 bases from J; bases unmatched to any gene: 3. This CDR3 has 16 amino acids. Germline CDR1 is MNHEY and CDR2 is SVGEGT. CDR3 residues: CASSYGQESNTGELFF. The CDR3 nucleotides read TGTGCCAGCAGTTACGGACAGGAATCGAACACCGGGGAGCTGTTTTTT.

This chain uses TRBV12-3 or TRBV12-4 with TRBJ2-3, with D perhaps matching TRBD1 or TRBD2 (6 bases each). The CDR3 is 15 residues long. Trimming shortened V by 2 bases and J by 7 bases, and 16 bases separated the two germline ends. The CDR3 DNA reads TGTGCCAGCAGTTTATTTGGGGGGCAGGTAAATACGCAGTATTTT. Protein product: CASSLFGGQVNTQYF.

The chain joins TRBV12-3 or TRBV12-4 to TRBJ2-2; D remains unclear. The CDR3 is 14 amino acids. The germline V and J ends were trimmed by 1 base and 3 bases, with 6 bases remaining between them. The CDR3 sequence is CASSLGQHTGELFF. The CDR3 region has the DNA TGTGCCAGCAGTTTAGGTCAGCACACCGGGGAGCTGTTTTTT.

Concerning this clonotype itself: Relative to the germline gene, one junction end is altered; a read error may explain this. The chain carries TRBV20-1 and TRBJ2-3, with TRBD2 identical over 8 bases. The CDR3 is 15 residues long. Germline V gene lookup returns CDR1 DFQATT and CDR2 SNEGSKA (reference sequence). As DNA, the CDR3 is TGCAGTGCCAGAGTACTAGCGGCTAGCACAGATACGCAGTATTTT. Amino acid sequence: CSARVLAASTDTQYF.

This clonotype was counted many times. The rearrangement uses TRBV7-8 and TRBJ1-1; D not resolved. Between the trimmed V and J ends, which lost 0 bases and 6 bases, there was a span of 2 bases. The CDR3 totals 11 residues. Germline lookup yields CDR1 SGHVS and CDR2 FQNEAQ. CDR3 nucleotide sequence: TGTGCCAGCAGCTTAGCGGCTGAAGCTTTCTTT. Translated: CASSLAAEAFF. The full variable domain, its missing parts supplied by reference TRBV7-8 and TRBJ1-1, is GAGVSQSPRYKVAKRGQDVALRCDPISGHVSLFWYQQALGQGPEFLTYFQNEAQLDKSGLPSDRFFAERPEGSVSTLKIQRTQQEDSAVYLCASSLAAEAFFGQGTRLTVV.

This clonotype has ten or more counts. The chain recombines TRBV7-2 with TRBJ1-1; the D gene is possibly TRBD1 (5 bases). Germline CDR1 reads SGHTA; CDR2 reads FQGNSA. Trimming removed 0 bases at V and 0 bases at J, with 8 bases between. This CDR3 has 15 amino acids. CDR3 nucleotides: TGTGCCAGCAGCTTAGCGCCGGGGGTGAACACTGAAGCTTTCTTT. Protein: CASSLAPGVNTEAFF.

The chain combines TRBV19 with TRBJ2-1; no firm D call. V lost 3 bases to trimming and J lost 0 bases, with 9 bases between them. This CDR3 comprises 15 residues. Germline values: CDR1 LNHDA, CDR2 SQIVND (reference sequence). CDR3 coding DNA: TGTGCCAGTAGTATGTTAGGAAGCTCCTACAATGAGCAGTTCTTC. Translated: CASSMLGSSYNEQFF. Full variable domain (rest looked up from reference TRBV19 and TRBJ2-1): DGGITQSPKYLFRKEGQNVTLSCEQNLNHDAMYWYRQDPGQGLRLIYYSQIVNDFQKGDIAEGYSVSREKKESFPLTVTSAQKNPTAFYLCASSMLGSSYNEQFFGPGTRLTVL.

This chain joins TRBV28 and TRBJ2-7; weak D call: TRBD2 (6 bases). V was shortened by 4 bases and J by 0 bases, with 16 bases between the two germline ends. This CDR3 has 16 residues. Germline lookup yields CDR1 MDHEN and CDR2 SYDVKM. The CDR3 spells CASSYPRQGLSYEQYF. As DNA, the CDR3 is TGTGCCAGCAGTTACCCCCGCCAGGGACTCTCCTACGAGCAGTACTTC.

In its sample, this clonotype was seen many times. The genes are TRBV6-2 or TRBV6-3 and TRBJ2-7, with no clear D. In germline, CDR1 is MNHEY, CDR2 SVGEGT. Trimming removed 0 bases at V and 2 bases at J, with 5 bases between. CDR3 length: 13 amino acids. The CDR3 region has the DNA TGTGCCAGCAGTTACTCACGGGCCTACGAGCAGTACTTC. It translates to CASSYSRAYEQYF.

The V call is TRBV7-9, the J call TRBJ2-7; D unclear. The V gene's germline CDR1 is SEHNR and CDR2 FQNEAQ (reference sequence). The V gene lost 5 bases and the J gene lost 5 bases, with 13 bases spanning the gap. The CDR3 consists of 13 residues. The CDR3 loop reads CASSPILIHEQYF. CDR3 DNA: TGTGCCAGCAGCCCAATCCTTATTCACGAGCAGTACTTC.

This clonotype was seen a few times. The genes are TRBV20-1 and TRBJ2-2; 8 nucleotides line up with TRBD2. Germline CDR1 reads DFQATT; CDR2 reads SNEGSKA (reference sequence). This CDR3 has 14 amino acids. With V trimmed by 6 bases and J by 4 bases, 7 bases remained unmatched. This CDR3 reads CSAKSGSRTGELFF. DNA of the CDR3: TGCAGTGCAAAAAGCGGGAGCCGCACCGGGGAGCTGTTTTTT.

The chain couples TRBV7-2 to TRBJ2-1, with a tentative D call TRBD2 (6 bases). The CDR3 sequence is 13 residues long. Germline assignment: CDR1 SGHTA and CDR2 FQGNSA. V dropped 5 bases and J dropped 12 bases, with 17 bases sitting between them. The CDR3 loop reads CASSRSGIGGQFF. The DNA for the CDR3 is TGTGCCAGCAGCCGCAGCGGTATCGGGGGGCAGTTCTTC.

V is TRBV7-9 and J is TRBJ2-3; 7 nucleotides agree with TRBD1. The CDR3 spans 15 residues. CDR1 and CDR2 (germline): SEHNR, FQNEAQ (reference sequence). J lost 5 bases, V lost 1 base, and 6 bases had no gene match. This chain's CDR3 is CASSLGDRDRDTQYF. CDR3 coding DNA: TGTGCCAGCAGCTTAGGGGACCGGGACAGAGATACGCAGTATTTT.

CDR3 bases: TGCGCCAGCAGCCAAGAGAGACTAGCGGGAGGGACGGACACCGGGGAGCTGTTTTTT. Translated, it gives CASSQERLAGGTDTGELFF. The chain recombines TRBV4-3 with TRBJ2-2; 14 bases are a match to TRBD2. CDR1 LGHNA and CDR2 YSLEER come from the germline V gene. This CDR3 is 19 amino acids long. Germline trimming cut 0 bases from V and 3 bases from J; bases unmatched to any gene: 6.

This clonotype appeared a few times. This rearrangement joins TRBV5-1 to TRBJ2-3, with D possibly matching TRBD2 (5 bases). This CDR3 has 14 residues. V was cut by 3 bases and J by 4 bases, with 12 bases left in between. Germline CDR1 is SGHRS and CDR2 is YFSETQ. CDR3 residues: CASSSLGRADTQYF. CDR3 DNA sequence: TGCGCCAGCAGCTCCCTAGGGAGAGCAGATACGCAGTATTTT. Full variable domain (rest looked up from reference TRBV5-1 and TRBJ2-3): KAGVTQTPRYLIKTRGQQVTLSCSPISGHRSVSWYQQTPGQGLQFLFEYFSETQRNKGNFPGRFSGRQFSNSRSEMNVSTLELGDSALYLCASSSLGRADTQYFGPGTRLTVL.